What follows are 15 T cell receptor beta chains derived from one specimen sequenced in a study of blood T cell repertoires in COVID-19. Produced via immunoSEQ multiplex PCR; TCRdb's table is partial and in-frame only. This table has over 95,000 clones, around 89% appearing once. Sequences were obtained from peripheral blood. These receptors originate from a human donor with acute or convalescent COVID-19. The donor label of this sample is uncertain.

This rearrangement joins TRBV6-5 to TRBJ2-2, with TRBD2 as a possible D gene (5 bases). V shed 0 bases and J shed 1 base, with 6 bases lying between them. Germline assignment: CDR1 MNHEY and CDR2 SVGAGI. The CDR3 runs to 15 residues. Written as DNA, the CDR3 is TGTGCCAGCAGTTACTCAAGCGGGAACACCGGGGAGCTGTTTTTT. As protein: CASSYSSGNTGELFF.

Concerning this clone: The sample holds other DNA sequences that translate to the same CDR3. The gene calls are TRBV5-5 and TRBJ1-5; D perhaps matches TRBD1 (6 bases). The germline V gene has CDR1 SGHKS and CDR2 YYEKEE (reference sequence). This CDR3 spans 16 amino acids. Trimming shortened V by 0 bases and J by 1 base, and 11 bases separated the two germline ends. In nucleotides, the CDR3 is TGTGCCAGCAGCTTGGTAGGGGGAGACAGCAATCAGCCCCAGCATTTT. This codes for CASSLVGGDSNQPQHF.

In its sample, this clone was seen once. The rearrangement uses TRBV6-6 and TRBJ1-5; maybe TRBD1 (5 bases). Between the trimmed V and J ends, which lost 3 bases and 6 bases, there was a span of 9 bases. Germline V gene data show CDR1 as MNHNY and CDR2 as SVGAGI (reference sequence). The CDR3 loop spans 13 amino acids. CDR3: CASSYRGSQPQHF. CDR3 nucleotides: TGTGCCAGCAGTTATCGGGGGAGTCAGCCCCAGCATTTT.

The chain uses TRBV5-1 and TRBJ1-2, with 9 bases fitting TRBD1. J lost 2 bases, V lost 4 bases, and 9 bases had no gene match. The germline gives CDR1 SGHRS, CDR2 YFSETQ. CDR3 length: 16 residues. DNA of the CDR3: TGCGCCAGCAGCCCGATTACAGGGGGCCGAAACTATGGCTACACCTTC. This encodes CASSPITGGRNYGYTF.

V and J are TRBV5-4 and TRBJ2-5; D may be TRBD2 (5 bases). Germline CDR1 reads SGHNT; CDR2 reads YYREEE (reference sequence). The germline V and J ends were trimmed by 4 bases and 3 bases, with 19 bases remaining between them. The CDR3 is 16 amino acids. DNA for the CDR3: TGTGCCAGCAGCGCAAACCGGGCCTCCGGGGAAGAGACCCAGTACTTC. Translating gives CASSANRASGEETQYF.

The CDR3 DNA reads as TGTGCCAGCAGCCTCCGGACACCCAGGGGGGAAAAACTGTTTTTT. It encodes CASSLRTPRGEKLFF. The rearrangement uses TRBV21-1 and TRBJ1-4; TRBD1 reflects the table's D call only, with no check against the DNA. TRBV21-1 is described as a pseudogene. CDR3 length equals 15 residues.

The chain recombines TRBV7-8 with TRBJ2-1; 14 positions match TRBD2. After removal of 0 bases from V and 8 bases from J, the junction contained 3 bases not matched to a gene. CDR3 length equals 16 residues. CDR1 and CDR2 (germline): SGHVS, FQNEAQ. This chain's CDR3 is CASSLAGTSGSHEQFF. The CDR3 DNA sequence: TGTGCCAGCAGCTTAGCCGGGACTAGCGGGAGCCATGAGCAGTTCTTC.

The chain joins TRBV10-3 to TRBJ2-5, with D maybe TRBD2 (5 bases). Trimming removed 8 bases from V and 5 bases from J, with 9 bases in between. Germline V gene data show CDR1 as ENHRY and CDR2 as SYGVKD. The CDR3 extends over 11 amino acids. The CDR3: CAIAREETQYF. The CDR3 DNA sequence: TGTGCCATCGCGAGGGAGGAGACCCAGTACTTC.

This chain links TRBV11-2 with TRBJ1-2, with 8 bases that match TRBD1. V shed 5 bases and J 10 bases; nucleotides not matched to a gene: 9. This CDR3 has 13 residues. Germline-derived CDR1 and CDR2 are SGHAT and FQNNGV. CDR3 coding DNA: TGTGCCAGCAGCCCGACAGGGGAAAGTGACTACACCTTC. Amino acids: CASSPTGESDYTF. Supplemented by reference TRBV11-2 and TRBJ1-2, the full variable domain reads EAGVAQSPRYKIIEKRQSVAFWCNPISGHATLYWYQQILGQGPKLLIQFQNNGVVDDSQLPKDRFSAERLKGVDSTLKIQPAKLEDSAVYLCASSPTGESDYTFGSGTRLTVV.

This clone was seen just once. The gene calls are TRBV7-8 and TRBJ2-7, with D perhaps matching TRBD1 (6 bases). Trimming cost V 1 base and J 7 bases, with 14 bases left between them. The germline V gene has CDR1 SGHVS and CDR2 FQNEAQ. The CDR3 covers 14 residues. Written as DNA, the CDR3 is TGTGCCAGCAGCTTAGTAACAGGGTTTGGGGAGCAGTACTTC. Amino acid sequence: CASSLVTGFGEQYF.

The CDR3 reads CASSLEGSGGSYNEQFF. The CDR3 DNA reads TGTGCCAGCAGCTTAGAAGGGTCAGGGGGGTCCTACAATGAGCAGTTCTTC. The V call is TRBV7-3, the J call TRBJ2-1; D might be TRBD1 (7 bases). This CDR3 comprises 17 residues. The V gene's germline CDR1 is SGHTA and CDR2 FQGTGA. V gave up 2 bases and J gave up 1 base, with 15 bases separating them.

The chain joins TRBV4-1 to TRBJ1-4; D remains ambiguous. Per the germline V gene, CDR1 is MGHRA and CDR2 is YSYEKL. V lost 0 bases and J 6 bases, leaving 11 bases between the germline ends. This CDR3 comprises 15 residues. The CDR3, as DNA: TGCGCCAGCAGCCAAGATCGCGCTGCGGATGAAAAACTGTTTTTT. Its protein is CASSQDRAADEKLFF.

The rearrangement joins TRBV19 to TRBJ2-2, with D possibly matching TRBD2 (5 bases). The CDR3 totals 17 residues. Germline V gives CDR1 LNHDA, CDR2 SQIVND (reference sequence). Between the trimmed V and J ends, which lost 7 bases and 0 bases, there was a span of 18 bases. This chain's CDR3 is CASTENGVGTNTGELFF. CDR3 in DNA: TGTGCCAGTACCGAGAACGGGGTGGGAACGAACACCGGGGAGCTGTTTTTT.

CDR3 DNA sequence: TGTGCCAGCAGTACGGTGGGGGGGACTGCTGGAAACACCATATATTTT. It specifies CASSTVGGTAGNTIYF. The chain recombines TRBV9 with TRBJ1-3, with a weak D call TRBD1 (5 bases). Trimming stripped 5 bases from V and 2 bases from J, with 17 bases between. From germline, CDR1 is SGDLS and CDR2 YYNGEE. CDR3 size: 16 residues.

This chain joins TRBV7-2 and TRBJ1-6, with D uncertain. CDR1 and CDR2 (germline): SGHTA, FQGNSA. The length of the CDR3 is 14 residues. Trimming pared 1 base from V and 8 bases from J, leaving 9 bases between. CDR3 sequence: CASSLVLGDSPLHF. In DNA form, the CDR3 reads TGTGCCAGCAGCTTAGTTCTTGGAGATTCACCCCTCCACTTT. Looking up the rest from reference TRBV7-2 and TRBJ1-6 gives the full variable domain: GAGVSQSPSNKVTEKGKDVELRCDPISGHTALYWYRQSLGQGLEFLIYFQGNSAPDKSGLPSDRFSAERTGGSVSTLTIQRTQQEDSAVYLCASSLVLGDSPLHFGNGTRLTVT.